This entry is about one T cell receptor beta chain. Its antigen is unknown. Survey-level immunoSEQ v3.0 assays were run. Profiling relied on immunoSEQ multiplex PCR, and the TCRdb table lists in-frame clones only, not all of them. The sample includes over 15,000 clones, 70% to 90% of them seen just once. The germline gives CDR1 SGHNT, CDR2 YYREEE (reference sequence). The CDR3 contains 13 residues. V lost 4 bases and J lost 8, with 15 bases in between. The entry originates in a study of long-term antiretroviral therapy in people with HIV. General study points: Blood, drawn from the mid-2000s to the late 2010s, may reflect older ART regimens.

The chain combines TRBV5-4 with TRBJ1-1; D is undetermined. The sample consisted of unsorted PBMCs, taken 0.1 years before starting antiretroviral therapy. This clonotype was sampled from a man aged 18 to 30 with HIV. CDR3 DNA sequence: TGTGCCAGCAGCGCGGGAGGAACCAAAGAAGCTTTCTTT. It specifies CASSAGGTKEAFF.